This TCR beta chain appears in the sequencing data of a study of beta chain features in type 1 diabetes. Purity exceeded 98% in all sorted populations. Expressed TCRB transcripts were sequenced because the entire RNA isolate underwent reverse transcription. TCRdb's table, derived via immunoSEQ multiplex PCR, lists solely in-frame clones and lacks some. The sample lists around 310,000 clones, about 10% seen once, with 0.015% in the top ten. The CDR3 length is 12 residues. The germline gives CDR1 MDHEN, CDR2 SYDVKM. A word on this clone: What it binds is not known. One end of the junction does not line up with germline, which may come from a read error.

Whole-study findings and limits: In comparison with healthy donors, patients had naive, central memory and Treg TCRB repertoires that appeared more similar.

The source of this sequence is a woman aged 25 to 39 in good health. The sequenced sample consisted of naive CD4+ T cells from blood. This rearrangement joins TRBV28 to TRBJ2-5; 7 nucleotides match TRBD1. CDR3 amino acids: CASSSQGQTQDF. The CDR3 coding sequence is TGTGCCAGCAGTTCCCAGGGACAGACCCAGGACTTC. Based on the CDR3 plus reference TRBV28 and TRBJ2-5, the full variable domain is DVKVTQSSRYLVKRTGEKVFLECVQDMDHENMFWYRQDPGLGLRLIYFSYDVKMKEKGDIPEGYSVSREKKERFSLILESASTNQTSMYLCASSSQGQTQDFGPGTRLLVL.